This T cell receptor beta chain was identified during a study of regulatory T cells in long-lasting Graves disease (dated by TCRdb to the early 2020s). Background for the entire study: Newly diagnosed Graves' disease patients had taken antithyroid drugs for less than 3 months. TCR sequencing covered around 13 persistent and 20 or so newly diagnosed Graves' disease patients, some 33 samples in total. The study was registered as a clinical trial and conducted in China. Peripheral blood TCR sequencing and RNA sequencing compared persistent Graves' disease patients with newly diagnosed Graves' disease patients.

Here is what the overall study found, with its caveats: Lower TCR Shannon entropy and fewer highly expanded clones were observed in persistent Graves' disease patients than in newly diagnosed patients, which suggested clonal expansion. The authors noted that the small sample size was a limitation that may lower accuracy. Only the TCR beta chain was sequenced and analyzed. Persistent patients shared more public clonotypes among themselves (approximately 2,500) than newly diagnosed patients did (nearly 1,000). TRBV28, TRBJ1-2 and TRBJ2-5 were preferentially used in persistent disease, while TRBV20-1 and TRBJ2-1 were favored in newly diagnosed disease. Peripheral blood alone was examined, since thyroid tissue, which constituted the primary lesion, could not be accessed.

This clonotype was detected many times. Its antigen is currently not known. There are no base qualities to consult, and no much larger clone falls within one base. CDR1 and CDR2 (SNHLY, FYNNEI) derive from the germline V gene. From the cysteine up to the phenylalanine, the CDR3 has a length of 14 residues. The only DNA kept is the CDR3, 42 bases in frame from the first base. Relative to germline, V is missing 6 bases and J is missing 9 bases, with 8 bases of the junction outside any gene match. Per the publication, the time point label means: newly diagnosed GD, antithyroid drugs for less than 3 months. RNA was extracted from PBMCs in TRIzol for both TCR sequencing and RNA sequencing. The diagnosis of Graves' disease followed American Thyroid Association guidelines. The patients came from an endocrinology department in Xi'an, China. From each patient, around 9 milliliters of peripheral blood was collected into an EDTA anticoagulant tube. Ficoll Paque Plus density gradient separation was used to isolate PBMCs, and no additional T cell sorting was done. RNA quality was checked with an Agilent 2100 Bioanalyzer and agarose gel, and concentration with a NanoDrop 2000.

The library was prepared using multiplex PCR. The sequencing machine was an Illumina HiSeq 4000. iRepertoire HTBI primers and Arm-PCR amplification of CDR3 regions were used to construct TCR beta libraries. Before sequencing, the PCR products went through gel purification. On the authors' methods: Across samples, around 62 TRBV and over 11 TRBJ segments were identified and used for gene usage analysis of CDR3 amino acid clonotypes. COPE and FqMerger were used to merge the filtered high-quality paired reads into contigs. BLAST was used to align contigs to IMGT TRBV, TRBD and TRBJ reference genes, with CDR3 defined following IMGT. Any clonotype with a frequency above 0.1% was counted as a highly expanded clone. Shannon entropy was used to measure repertoire diversity, and the Gini coefficient was used to measure V-J evenness. A clonotype found in more than one individual was treated as public. TCRdb trimmed the raw reads at Q25, called clones with MiXCR and kept productive beta chains. Duplicate CDR3 protein sequences are folded into a single record with the most common DNA and genes. The V and J calls follow TCRdb's processing rather than the paper's. The sample records some 500,000 distinct CDR3 sequences, around 15% of which are singletons. The ten largest clones represent roughly 25% of the sample.

These records were also assigned to another study, of T cells in Graves' hyperthyroidism and ophthalmopathy. As the second study states: A patient counted as having stable Graves' hyperthyroidism if no progression to ophthalmopathy occurred over 18 months of follow-up. Hyperthyroidism patients were aged 18 to 65 years and newly diagnosed, with disease duration of less than 2 months. Patients with uncontrolled infections, other autoimmune diseases, pregnancy or lactation were excluded. Diagnoses were based on clinical symptoms, serum thyroxine and TRAb, thyroid ultrasound and orbital computed tomography. The TCR CDR3 was subjected to a first round of RT-PCR using the HTBI primer set and the Qiagen OneStep RT-PCR kit. Blood samples also contained most of the expanded thyroid clonotypes (frequency above 0.001), which suggests that blood repertoires may reflect thyroid immune responses. A model built on a 13 V-J signature distinguished ophthalmopathy from stable hyperthyroidism, reaching 87.88% sensitivity and under 84% specificity in cross-validation and 80%/75% in testing. In validation, progression to ophthalmopathy was predicted by the model with 65% to 71% sensitivity and approximately 78% specificity, a median of roughly 6 months before onset. A discovery cohort of fewer than 110 patients, roughly 43 with Graves' ophthalmopathy and about 60 with stable Graves' hyperthyroidism, was used to find distinguishing TCR V-J signatures. Prospective prediction of ophthalmopathy was tested in an independent validation cohort consisting of fewer than 20 hyperthyroidism patients and more than 15 patients who later progressed to ophthalmopathy. The 95 to 100 discovery patients were randomly split 7:3 into training and test sets. The study also compared thyroid tissue and blood T-cell repertoires from five or six Graves' hyperthyroidism patients. Once sampling was done, hyperthyroidism patients were given methimazole at a starting dose of 30 mg daily, whereas ophthalmopathy patients were given high-dose intravenous methylprednisolone. The libraries were constructed in a second round of multiplex PCR and then size-selected and purified. Paired-end sequencing of the libraries was performed with 100 bp reads on an Illumina HiSeq2000. Raw data were processed with SOAPnuke, discarding reads with adapters, uncalled bases, mean Phred below 15, or no exact constant-primer or identifier match. High-quality paired reads were merged using COPE v1.2.5, and each unique nucleotide sequence was defined as a clonotype. Clonotypes were aligned to IMGT TRBV, TRBD and TRBJ reference segments using MiTCR v1.1. The analysis was restricted to V-J combinations with a frequency above 0.0001, which together covered 99.2% of the repertoires. A TCS score was defined as the ratio of F50 (clonal expansion) to E x V (chaos), with BLOSUM62-based TCRdist applied between CDR3 peptides within each V-J. Welch's t-statistics and random forest reduced 514 V-J features to 13, which were used in a naive Bayes classifier (R e1071). Sample size was not statistically predetermined, and investigators were not blinded to group allocation. The paper describes TCR Vbeta CDR3 sequencing of 130 to 150 peripheral blood samples, made up of roughly 45 ophthalmopathy patients, roughly 75 hyperthyroidism patients and 17 progressor patients.

Recombination linked TRBV2 to TRBJ2-5, with 12 central nucleotides matching TRBD1. This material consisted of peripheral blood mononuclear cells (PBMCs), taken at new diagnosis, from a patient treated with antithyroid drugs. This receptor was identified in a woman aged 35 to 60 with Graves disease. Donor details come from another sample of the same person, matched by shared clones. CDR3 region: CASRAGQGAVAQYF. The DNA sequence is given as TGTGCCAGCAGAGCGGGACAGGGGGCGGTGGCCCAGTACTTC. Joined to the reference TRBV2 and TRBJ2-5 proteins, this CDR3 gives the full variable domain: EPEVTQTPSHQVTQMGQEVILRCVPISNHLYFYWYRQILGQKVEFLVSFYNNEISEKSEIFDDQFSVERPDGSNFTLKIRSTKLEDSAMYFCASRAGQGAVAQYFGPGTRLLVL.